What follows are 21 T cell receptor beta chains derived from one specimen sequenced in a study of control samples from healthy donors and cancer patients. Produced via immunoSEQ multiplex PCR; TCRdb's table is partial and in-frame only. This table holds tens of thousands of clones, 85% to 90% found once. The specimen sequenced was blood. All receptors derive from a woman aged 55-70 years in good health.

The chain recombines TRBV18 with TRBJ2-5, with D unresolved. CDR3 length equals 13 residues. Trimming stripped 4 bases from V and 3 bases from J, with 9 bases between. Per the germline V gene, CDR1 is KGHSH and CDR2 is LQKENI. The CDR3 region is CASSLNWEETQYF. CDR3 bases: TGTGCCAGCTCACTGAATTGGGAAGAGACCCAGTACTTC.

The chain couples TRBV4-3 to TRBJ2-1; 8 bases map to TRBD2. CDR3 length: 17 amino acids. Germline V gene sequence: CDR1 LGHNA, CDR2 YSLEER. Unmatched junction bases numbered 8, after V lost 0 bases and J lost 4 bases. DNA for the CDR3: TGCGCCAGCAGCCAAGAACCTGGGAGCGGGAGTTACAATGAGCAGTTCTTC. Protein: CASSQEPGSGSYNEQFF.

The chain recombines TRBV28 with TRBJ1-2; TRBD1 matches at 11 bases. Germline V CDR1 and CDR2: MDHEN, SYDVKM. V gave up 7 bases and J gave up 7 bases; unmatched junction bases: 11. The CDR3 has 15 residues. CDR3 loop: CASTLMGQGVSGYTF. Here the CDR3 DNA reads TGTGCCAGCACCTTGATGGGACAGGGGGTTTCTGGCTACACCTTC.

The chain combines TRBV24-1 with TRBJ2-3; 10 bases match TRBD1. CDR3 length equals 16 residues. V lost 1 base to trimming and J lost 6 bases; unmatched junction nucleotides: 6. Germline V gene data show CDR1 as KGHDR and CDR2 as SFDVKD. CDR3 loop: CATSDFDRGHGDTQYF. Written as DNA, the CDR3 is TGTGCCACCAGTGATTTTGACAGGGGGCACGGTGATACGCAGTATTTT.

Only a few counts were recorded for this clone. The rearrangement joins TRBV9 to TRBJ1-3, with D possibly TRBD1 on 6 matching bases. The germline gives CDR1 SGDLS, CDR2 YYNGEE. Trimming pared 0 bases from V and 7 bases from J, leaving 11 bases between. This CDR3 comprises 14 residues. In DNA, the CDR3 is TGTGCCAGCAGCGTAGCAGGGGCACGGAACACCATATATTTT. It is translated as CASSVAGARNTIYF. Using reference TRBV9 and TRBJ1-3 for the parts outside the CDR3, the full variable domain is DSGVTQTPKHLITATGQRVTLRCSPRSGDLSVYWYQQSLDQGLQFLIQYYNGEERAKGNILERFSAQQFPDLHSELNLSSLELGDSALYFCASSVAGARNTIYFGEGSWLTVV.

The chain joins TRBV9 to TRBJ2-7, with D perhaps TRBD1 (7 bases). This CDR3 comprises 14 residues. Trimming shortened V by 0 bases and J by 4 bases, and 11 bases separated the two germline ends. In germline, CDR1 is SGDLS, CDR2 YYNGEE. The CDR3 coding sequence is TGTGCCAGCAGCGTAGGCGGGACAGATTACGAGCAGTACTTC. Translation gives CASSVGGTDYEQYF. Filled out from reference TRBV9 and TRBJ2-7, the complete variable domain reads DSGVTQTPKHLITATGQRVTLRCSPRSGDLSVYWYQQSLDQGLQFLIQYYNGEERAKGNILERFSAQQFPDLHSELNLSSLELGDSALYFCASSVGGTDYEQYFGPGTRLTVT.

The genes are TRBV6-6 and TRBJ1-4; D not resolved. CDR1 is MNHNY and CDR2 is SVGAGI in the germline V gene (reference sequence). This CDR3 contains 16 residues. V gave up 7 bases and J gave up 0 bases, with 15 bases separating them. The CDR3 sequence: CASKSRESPTNEKLFF. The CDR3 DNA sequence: TGTGCCAGCAAAAGTCGGGAATCCCCAACTAATGAAAAACTGTTTTTT.

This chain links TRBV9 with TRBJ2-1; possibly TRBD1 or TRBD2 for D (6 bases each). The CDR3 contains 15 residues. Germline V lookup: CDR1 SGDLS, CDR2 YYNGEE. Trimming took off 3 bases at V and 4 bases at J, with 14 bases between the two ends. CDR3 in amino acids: CASSEGGGSYNEQFF. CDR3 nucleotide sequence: TGTGCCAGCAGCGAGGGGGGAGGTTCTTACAATGAGCAGTTCTTC.

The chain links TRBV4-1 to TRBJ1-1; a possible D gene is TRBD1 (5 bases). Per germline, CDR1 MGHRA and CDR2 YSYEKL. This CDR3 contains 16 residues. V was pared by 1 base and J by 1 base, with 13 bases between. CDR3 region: CASSQAGTGRNTEAFF. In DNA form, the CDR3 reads TGCGCCAGCAGCCAAGCCGGGACGGGGAGGAACACTGAAGCTTTCTTT.

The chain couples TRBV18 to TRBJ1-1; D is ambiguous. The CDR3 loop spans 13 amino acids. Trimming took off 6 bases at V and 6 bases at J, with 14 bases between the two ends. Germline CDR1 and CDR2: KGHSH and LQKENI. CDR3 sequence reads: CASSPDMGSEAFF. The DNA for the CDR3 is TGTGCCAGCTCCCCTGACATGGGCTCTGAAGCTTTCTTT.

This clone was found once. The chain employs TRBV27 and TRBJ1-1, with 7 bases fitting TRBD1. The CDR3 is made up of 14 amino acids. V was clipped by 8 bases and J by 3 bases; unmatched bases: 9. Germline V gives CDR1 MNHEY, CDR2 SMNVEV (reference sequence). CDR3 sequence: CASRQGMGYTEAFF. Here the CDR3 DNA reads TGTGCCAGCCGACAGGGAATGGGGTACACTGAAGCTTTCTTT.

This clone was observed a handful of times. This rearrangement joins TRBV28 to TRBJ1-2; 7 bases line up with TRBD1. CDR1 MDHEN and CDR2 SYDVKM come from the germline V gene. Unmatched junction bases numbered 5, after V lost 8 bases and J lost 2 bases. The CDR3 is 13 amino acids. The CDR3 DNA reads TGTGCCAGCGCCAGACAGGGCAACTATGGCTACACCTTC. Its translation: CASARQGNYGYTF.

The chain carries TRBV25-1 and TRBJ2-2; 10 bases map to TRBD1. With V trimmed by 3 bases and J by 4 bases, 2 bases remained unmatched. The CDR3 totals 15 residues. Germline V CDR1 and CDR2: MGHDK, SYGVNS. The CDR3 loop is CASSDRDRGTGELFF. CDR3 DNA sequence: TGTGCCAGCAGTGACCGGGACAGGGGCACCGGGGAGCTGTTTTTT.

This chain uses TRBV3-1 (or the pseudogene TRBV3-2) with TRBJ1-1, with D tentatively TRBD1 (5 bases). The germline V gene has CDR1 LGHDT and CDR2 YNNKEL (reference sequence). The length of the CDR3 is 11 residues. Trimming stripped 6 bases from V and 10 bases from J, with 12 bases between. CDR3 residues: CASSSARGAFF. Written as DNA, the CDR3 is TGTGCCAGCAGTAGCGCGAGGGGAGCTTTCTTT.

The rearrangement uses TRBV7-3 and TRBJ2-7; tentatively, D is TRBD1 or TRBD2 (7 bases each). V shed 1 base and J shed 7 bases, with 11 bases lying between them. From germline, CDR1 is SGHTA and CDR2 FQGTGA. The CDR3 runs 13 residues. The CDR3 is CASSLNRGGEQYF. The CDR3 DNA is TGTGCCAGCAGCTTAAACAGGGGAGGGGAGCAGTACTTC.

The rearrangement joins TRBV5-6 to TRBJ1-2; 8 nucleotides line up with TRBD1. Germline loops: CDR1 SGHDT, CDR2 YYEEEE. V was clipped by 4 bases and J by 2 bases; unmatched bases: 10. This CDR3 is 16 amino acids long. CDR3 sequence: CASSRRTGGPNYGYTF. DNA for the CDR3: TGTGCCAGCAGCAGAAGAACAGGGGGGCCGAACTATGGCTACACCTTC. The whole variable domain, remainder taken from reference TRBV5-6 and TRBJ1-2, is DAGVTQSPTHLIKTRGQQVTLRCSPKSGHDTVSWYQQALGQGPQFIFQYYEEEERQRGNFPDRFSGHQFPNYSSELNVNALLLGDSALYLCASSRRTGGPNYGYTFGSGTRLTVV.

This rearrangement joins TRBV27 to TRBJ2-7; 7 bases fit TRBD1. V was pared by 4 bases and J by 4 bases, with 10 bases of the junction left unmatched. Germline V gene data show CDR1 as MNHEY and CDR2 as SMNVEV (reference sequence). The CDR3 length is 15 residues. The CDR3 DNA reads TGTGCCAGCAGTTCCCTCGACAGGGTTCGGTACGAGCAGTACTTC. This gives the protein CASSSLDRVRYEQYF.

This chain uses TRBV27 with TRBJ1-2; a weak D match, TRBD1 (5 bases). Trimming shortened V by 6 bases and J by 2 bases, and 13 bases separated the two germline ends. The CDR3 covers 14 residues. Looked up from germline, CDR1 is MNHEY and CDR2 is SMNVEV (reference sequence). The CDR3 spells CASRAGTGNYGYTF. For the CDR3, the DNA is TGTGCCAGCAGGGCCGGGACGGGAAACTATGGCTACACCTTC.

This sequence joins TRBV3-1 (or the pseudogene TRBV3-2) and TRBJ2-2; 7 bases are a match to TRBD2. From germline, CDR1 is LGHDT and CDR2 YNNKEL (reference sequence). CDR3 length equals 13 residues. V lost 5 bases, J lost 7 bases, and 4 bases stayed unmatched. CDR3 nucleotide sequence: TGTGCCAGCAGCGCGCCGGGAGGCGGGGAGCTGTTTTTT. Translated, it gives CASSAPGGGELFF.

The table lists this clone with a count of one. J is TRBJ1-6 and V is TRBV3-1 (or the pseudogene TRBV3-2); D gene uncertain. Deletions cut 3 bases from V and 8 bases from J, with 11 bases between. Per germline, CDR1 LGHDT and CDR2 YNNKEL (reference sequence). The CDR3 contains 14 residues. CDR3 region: CASSHQVVDSPLHF. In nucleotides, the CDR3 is TGTGCCAGCAGCCATCAGGTGGTGGATTCACCCCTCCACTTT.

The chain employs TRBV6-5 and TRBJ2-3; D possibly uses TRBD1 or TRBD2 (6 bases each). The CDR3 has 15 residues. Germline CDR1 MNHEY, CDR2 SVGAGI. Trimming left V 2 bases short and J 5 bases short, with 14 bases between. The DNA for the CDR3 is TGTGCCAGCAGTTACCCGGGGGCAGGGGTAGATACGCAGTATTTT. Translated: CASSYPGAGVDTQYF.